This entry lists 11 T cell receptor beta chains sequenced from one sample in a study of blood T cell repertoires in COVID-19. Assay: immunoSEQ multiplex PCR; the TCRdb copy retains only in-frame clones and omits some. Of 350,000 or so clones listed, about 92% are singletons. The specimen sequenced was peripheral blood. The receptors here all came from a woman in her sixties with COVID-19, enrolled during active disease.

The chain recombines TRBV5-1 with TRBJ1-1, with D hard to call. Germline CDR1 reads SGHRS; CDR2 reads YFSETQ. The CDR3 totals 14 residues. The V end was cut by 4 bases, the J end by 0 bases, with 10 bases between. The CDR3 spells CASSAGYVNTEAFF. DNA for the CDR3: TGCGCCAGCAGCGCGGGATATGTGAACACTGAAGCTTTCTTT.

The rearrangement uses TRBV28 and TRBJ1-5; D unresolved. The CDR3 spans 14 residues. V lost 7 bases to trimming and J lost 3 bases, with 13 bases between them. CDR1 is MDHEN, CDR2 SYDVKM, per germline. CDR3 residues: CASTRGSFNQPQHF. DNA of the CDR3: TGTGCCAGCACCCGAGGATCTTTCAATCAGCCCCAGCATTTT.

V usage is TRBV6-1 and J usage is TRBJ2-2, with 9 bases aligning to TRBD1. The germline gives CDR1 MNHNS, CDR2 SASEGT. This CDR3 is built from 16 residues. After removal of 3 bases from V and 4 bases from J, the junction contained 6 bases not matched to a gene. DNA of the CDR3: TGTGCCAGCAGTGAGGGACAGGGTGGTACCACCGGGGAGCTGTTTTTT. Translated, it gives CASSEGQGGTTGELFF.

The chain recombines TRBV25-1 with TRBJ2-5; 9 bases line up with TRBD1. From germline, CDR1 is MGHDK and CDR2 SYGVNS. This CDR3 has 16 amino acids. V was pared by 5 bases and J by 5 bases, with 12 bases of the junction left unmatched. CDR3 nucleotide sequence: TGTGCCAGCAGTCCTCCCTACGGGACAGGGCGGGAGACCCAGTACTTC. Translating it yields CASSPPYGTGRETQYF.

J is TRBJ1-1 and V is TRBV4-1, with TRBD1 matching over 7 bases. CDR1 and CDR2 from the germline V gene are MGHRA and YSYEKL. The V segment lost 1 base and the J segment 1 base; nucleotides outside the gene matches: 3. The CDR3 covers 15 residues. CDR3 in amino acids: CASSQVGTANTEAFF. The DNA of the CDR3 is TGCGCCAGCAGCCAAGTGGGGACAGCGAACACTGAAGCTTTCTTT.

The chain employs TRBV11-2 and TRBJ1-1; D call uncertain. V dropped 6 bases and J dropped 2 bases, with 10 bases sitting between them. The CDR3 has 13 amino acids. The germline V gene encodes CDR1 SGHAT and CDR2 FQNNGV. The CDR3 region is CASSLALNTEAFF. CDR3 nucleotides: TGTGCCAGCAGTCTAGCACTAAACACTGAAGCTTTCTTT.

The gene calls are TRBV7-3 and TRBJ2-5, with a tentative D call TRBD1 (5 bases). Per the germline V gene, CDR1 is SGHTA and CDR2 is FQGTGA. V dropped 0 bases and J dropped 2 bases, with 10 bases sitting between them. This CDR3 has 15 residues. CDR3 amino acids: CASSLTGAEQETQYF. In DNA form, the CDR3 reads TGTGCCAGCAGCTTAACAGGGGCGGAACAAGAGACCCAGTACTTC.

V gene TRBV7-6 combines with J gene TRBJ2-7; D not resolved. The V and J ends lost 5 bases and 4 bases respectively, with 9 bases between them. The germline V gene encodes CDR1 SGHVS and CDR2 FNYEAQ. This CDR3 comprises 12 residues. The CDR3 sequence: CASSPSPYEQYF. The CDR3 nucleotides read TGTGCCAGCAGCCCCTCCCCGTACGAGCAGTACTTC.

This sequence joins TRBV2 and TRBJ2-7; 9 nucleotides agree with TRBD2. Trimming removed 6 bases from V and 5 bases from J; junction bases left unmatched: 8. Germline CDR1 SNHLY, CDR2 FYNNEI. The CDR3 runs 14 residues. The CDR3 DNA sequence: TGTGCCAGCAGGGCGAACATAGCGGGGGACGAGCAGTACTTC. Amino acids: CASRANIAGDEQYF.

This clone was observed a handful of times. The chain is built from TRBV7-6 and TRBJ2-2; D ambiguous. This CDR3 is built from 13 residues. Trimming removed 1 base from V and 6 bases from J, with 6 bases in between. Germline-derived CDR1 and CDR2 are SGHVS and FNYEAQ. CDR3 bases: TGTGCCAGCAGCTTAGTTGAGTCCGGGGAGCTGTTTTTT. It translates to CASSLVESGELFF.

J is TRBJ1-3 and V is TRBV5-1, with 9 bases matching TRBD1. CDR1 and CDR2 (germline): SGHRS, YFSETQ. The CDR3 is made up of 18 amino acids. Germline trimming cut 0 bases from V and 0 bases from J; bases unmatched to any gene: 7. The CDR3 loop is CASSLAGQGFGSGNTIYF. The CDR3, as DNA: TGCGCCAGCAGCTTGGCAGGACAGGGGTTTGGCTCTGGAAACACCATATATTTT.